A selection of T cell receptor beta chains follows, all from one sample in a study of T cell responses to AZD1222 COVID-19 vaccine. Using immunoSEQ multiplex PCR, the repertoire was profiled, and TCRdb retains in-frame clones only, with some absent. The repertoire holds about 140,000 clones, with about 89% as singletons. The specimen comprised peripheral blood, sampled on day 0 of AZD1222 vaccination. The receptors stem from an adult in good health. The CDR3 runs from the conserved cysteine through the conserved F or W.

j_gene: TRBJ2-1; v_gene: TRBV18; CDR3aa: CASSARGQGHNEQFF
j_gene: TRBJ2-7; v_gene: TRBV19; CDR3aa: CASSIYGQDNIECYEQYF
j_gene: TRBJ2-1; v_gene: TRBV5-6; CDR3aa: CASSLYGGSYNEQFF
j_gene: TRBJ1-6; v_gene: TRBV5-1; CDR3aa: CASSLEASYNSPLHF
j_gene: TRBJ1-2; v_gene: TRBV2; CDR3aa: CASTGELYGYTF
j_gene: TRBJ1-6; v_gene: TRBV28; CDR3aa: CASSFPSRWLVGGGNSPLHF
j_gene: TRBJ2-1; v_gene: TRBV9; CDR3aa: CASSVYAGVTYNEQFF
j_gene: TRBJ2-7; v_gene: TRBV28; CDR3aa: CASSAHLRQPYEQYF
j_gene: TRBJ1-1; v_gene: TRBV11-2; CDR3aa: CASRSGGRVDTEAFF
j_gene: TRBJ2-3; v_gene: TRBV4-1; CDR3aa: CASSQQGGRGADTQYF
j_gene: TRBJ2-1; v_gene: TRBV7-9; CDR3aa: CASSPPGYSPYNEQFF
j_gene: TRBJ1-5; v_gene: TRBV6-2/TRBV6-3; CDR3aa: CASSYQGGNQPQHF
j_gene: TRBJ2-1; v_gene: TRBV6-2/TRBV6-3; CDR3aa: CASSDPKGGSYNEQFF
j_gene: TRBJ2-2; v_gene: TRBV7-9; CDR3aa: CASSDGGLNTGELFF
j_gene: TRBJ2-2; v_gene: TRBV30; CDR3aa: CAWSDLGTIRPSMNTGELFF
j_gene: TRBJ1-5; v_gene: TRBV19; CDR3aa: CASSSGTGGLSNQPQHF
j_gene: TRBJ1-5; v_gene: TRBV5-8; CDR3aa: CASSPGTGGYQPQHF
j_gene: TRBJ1-2; v_gene: TRBV6-1; CDR3aa: CASSEGPGVYGYTF
j_gene: TRBJ2-3; v_gene: TRBV5-4; CDR3aa: CASSLDRGHTDTQYF
j_gene: TRBJ2-3; v_gene: TRBV7-9; CDR3aa: CASSQTSGALPDTQYF
j_gene: TRBJ2-7; v_gene: TRBV7-8; CDR3aa: CASSLARGTRSAYEQYF
j_gene: TRBJ1-2; v_gene: TRBV7-2; CDR3aa: CASSVTGAYGYTF
j_gene: TRBJ2-5; v_gene: TRBV28; CDR3aa: CASSPPGVRETQYF
j_gene: TRBJ2-7; v_gene: TRBV7-2; CDR3aa: CASSSSLADGSYEQYF
j_gene: TRBJ2-5; v_gene: TRBV4-2; CDR3aa: CASSQETSSQETQYF
j_gene: TRBJ2-6; v_gene: TRBV5-4; CDR3aa: CASSLFEGFFSGANVLTF
j_gene: TRBJ1-2; v_gene: TRBV29-1; CDR3aa: CSVAGTDYGYTF
j_gene: TRBJ1-2; v_gene: TRBV6-2/TRBV6-3; CDR3aa: CASSWPGQGTYGYTF
j_gene: TRBJ2-2; v_gene: TRBV2; CDR3aa: CASSVKRGRFIDTGELFF
j_gene: TRBJ2-3; v_gene: TRBV29-1; CDR3aa: CSAKLGQGWADTQYF
j_gene: TRBJ1-2; v_gene: TRBV2; CDR3aa: CASSPRVGNYGYTF
j_gene: TRBJ2-5; v_gene: TRBV29-1; CDR3aa: CSVWTSTRTGGETQYF
j_gene: TRBJ2-3; v_gene: TRBV5-1; CDR3aa: CASYLGTGVGTDTQYF
j_gene: TRBJ1-1; v_gene: TRBV11-2; CDR3aa: CASSLEFSHEAFF
j_gene: TRBJ1-1; v_gene: TRBV3-1/TRBV3-2; CDR3aa: CASSQAGPGYYMNTEAFF
j_gene: TRBJ2-7; v_gene: TRBV10-3; CDR3aa: CAISDLSSAPSYEQYF
j_gene: TRBJ2-3; v_gene: TRBV11-2; CDR3aa: CASSSRGRGDTQYF
j_gene: TRBJ1-1; v_gene: TRBV5-1; CDR3aa: CASSLVAVTLNTEAFF
j_gene: TRBJ1-6; v_gene: TRBV4-3; CDR3aa: CASRVDRAYNSPLHF
j_gene: TRBJ2-3; v_gene: TRBV3-1/TRBV3-2; CDR3aa: CASSRRLAGGSTDAQYF
j_gene: TRBJ2-1; v_gene: TRBV9; CDR3aa: CASSISLAGGPDNEQFF
j_gene: TRBJ2-1; v_gene: TRBV28; CDR3aa: CASSSSPREQFF
j_gene: TRBJ2-3; v_gene: TRBV9; CDR3aa: CASSANPGRSTDTQYF
j_gene: TRBJ1-6; v_gene: TRBV2; CDR3aa: CASSPQSGPNNSPLHF
j_gene: TRBJ2-3; v_gene: TRBV5-1; CDR3aa: CASSIAGGPGADTQYF
j_gene: TRBJ2-7; v_gene: TRBV5-3; CDR3aa: CARSLAGPGAYEQYF
j_gene: TRBJ1-1; v_gene: TRBV28; CDR3aa: CASSEDRGINTEAFF
j_gene: TRBJ1-1; v_gene: TRBV5-1; CDR3aa: CASSQGAKNTEAFF
j_gene: TRBJ2-1; v_gene: TRBV4-1; CDR3aa: CASSQDDRKLGMNEQFF
j_gene: TRBJ2-3; v_gene: TRBV7-2; CDR3aa: CASSAGGQGSTDTQYF
j_gene: TRBJ2-5; v_gene: TRBV11-2; CDR3aa: CASSTGSGGFLETQYF
j_gene: TRBJ2-5; v_gene: TRBV4-3; CDR3aa: CASSQAPPGLAIGETQYF
j_gene: TRBJ2-7; v_gene: TRBV28; CDR3aa: CASSLGTTGTGEGYEQYF
j_gene: TRBJ2-5; v_gene: TRBV9; CDR3aa: CASSVGLSGRTETQYF
j_gene: TRBJ1-1; v_gene: TRBV6-5; CDR3aa: CASSFSQWTEAFF